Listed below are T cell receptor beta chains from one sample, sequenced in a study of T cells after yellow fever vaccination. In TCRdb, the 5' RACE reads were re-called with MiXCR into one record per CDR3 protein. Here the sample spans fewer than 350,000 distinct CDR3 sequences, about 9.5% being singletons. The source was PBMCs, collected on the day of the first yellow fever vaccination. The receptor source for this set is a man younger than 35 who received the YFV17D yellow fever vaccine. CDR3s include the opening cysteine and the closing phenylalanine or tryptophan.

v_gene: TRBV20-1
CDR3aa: CSARGIQGVAEAFF

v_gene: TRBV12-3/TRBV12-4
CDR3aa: CASISQGNTGELFF

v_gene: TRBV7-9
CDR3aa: CASSSVPLNTEAFF

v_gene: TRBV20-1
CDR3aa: CSADPGHSVTDTQYF

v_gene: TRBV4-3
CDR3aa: CASSQEFRTVFTEAFF

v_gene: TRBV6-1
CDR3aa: CASTDPGYGYTF

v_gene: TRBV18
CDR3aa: CASSPFDRETQYF

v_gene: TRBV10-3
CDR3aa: CAILRDRAAGNTIYF

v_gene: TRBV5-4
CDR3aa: CASSQGGGSYEQYF

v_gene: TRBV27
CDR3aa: CASRDSTTVSYEQYF

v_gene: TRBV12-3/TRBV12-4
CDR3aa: CASRPGLAGSTDTQYF

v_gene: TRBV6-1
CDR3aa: CASSGIQGAGTEAFF

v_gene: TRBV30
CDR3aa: CAWRVKQGPYGYTF

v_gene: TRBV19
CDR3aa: CASRNRTAYTGELFF

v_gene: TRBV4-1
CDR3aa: CASSQDRGRAETQYF

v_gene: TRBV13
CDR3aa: CASSLRAETGEQFF

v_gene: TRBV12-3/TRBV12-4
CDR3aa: CASSRTGIPGETQYF

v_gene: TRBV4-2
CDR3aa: CAMGPGGSATDTQYF

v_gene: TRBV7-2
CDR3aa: CASSFDRGLYTGELFF

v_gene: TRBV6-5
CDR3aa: CASRSFSGTEAFF

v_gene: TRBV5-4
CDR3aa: CASSLGSAYQETQYF

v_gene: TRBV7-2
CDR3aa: CASSLTGTGTYEQYF

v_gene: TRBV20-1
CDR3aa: CSAWDRGRKNSGNTIYF

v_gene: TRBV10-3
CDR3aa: CAISERGGVYTQYF

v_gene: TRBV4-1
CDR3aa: CASSQAFEYSPRETQYF

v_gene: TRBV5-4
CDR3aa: CASSDTSGGGNEQFF

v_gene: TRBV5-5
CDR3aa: CASNLAWGSHEQFF

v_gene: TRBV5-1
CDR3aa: CASSLATGGTDTQYF

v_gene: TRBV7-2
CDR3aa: CASKRDPEAFF

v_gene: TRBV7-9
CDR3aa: CASSLDTDNSPLHF

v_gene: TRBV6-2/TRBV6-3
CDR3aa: CASSFDRGGEAFF

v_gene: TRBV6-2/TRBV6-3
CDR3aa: CASSSNRDAISYNEQFF

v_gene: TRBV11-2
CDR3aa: CASSPSWGGQETQYF

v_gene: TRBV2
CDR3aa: CASSEATGLAGWDEQFF

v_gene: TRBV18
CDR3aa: CASSPTSGGALSPYEQYF

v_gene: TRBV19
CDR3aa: CASSKDRAGTNEQFF

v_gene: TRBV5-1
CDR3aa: CASGDDRGYGYTF

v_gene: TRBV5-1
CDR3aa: CASSLTGDYAKNIQYF

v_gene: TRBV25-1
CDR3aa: CASSDFRGRQETQYF

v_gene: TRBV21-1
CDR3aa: CASSHVFPGTSSYIRNEQFF

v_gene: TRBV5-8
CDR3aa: CASSFQWQYF

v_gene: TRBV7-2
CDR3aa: CASSYRGESPLHF

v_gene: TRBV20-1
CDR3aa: CSALSGGATEQYF

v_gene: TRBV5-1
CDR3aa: CASAGASGANVLTF

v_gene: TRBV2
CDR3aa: CASKLYNQPQHF

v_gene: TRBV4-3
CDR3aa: CASSQGGTSGGYTDTQYF

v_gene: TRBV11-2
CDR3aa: CASSLFGGERYEQYF

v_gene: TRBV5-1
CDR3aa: CASSLLSDTGELFF

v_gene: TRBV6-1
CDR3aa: CASSQTGTGTPGANVLTF

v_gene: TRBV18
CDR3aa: CASSYQASGGSGYTF

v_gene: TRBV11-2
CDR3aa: CASSLDLAGDEKLFF

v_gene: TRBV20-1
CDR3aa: CSARARGVMRSEKLFF

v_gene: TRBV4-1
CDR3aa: CASSREGGPQETQYF

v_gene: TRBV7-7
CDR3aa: CASSRSAGELFF

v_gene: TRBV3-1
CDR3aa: CASSLRRARWAYNEQFF

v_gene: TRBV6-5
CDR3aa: CASSYNGGTGNTIYF